This T cell receptor (beta chain) was obtained from a study of blood T cell repertoires in COVID-19. Turning to the study itself: T cells, B-cell-depleted T cells, or PBMCs provided the cDNA or gDNA that served as material.

In the authors' methods: For nucleated cells, counts were estimated from reference gene primer amplification. This table comes from immunoSEQ multiplex PCR, and its TCRdb copy is limited to in-frame clones, with some not included. V and J calls and clone size follow that table, whereas D and trimming were derived from the DNA. The repertoire holds fewer than 250,000 clones, with approximately 81% as singletons. Germline V gene data show CDR1 as MNHNS and CDR2 as SASEGT. The CDR3 extends over 12 amino acids. The V and J ends lost 8 bases and 4 bases respectively, with 9 bases between them. The sequenced sample was peripheral blood. The source is a man aged 35 to 55 with acute or convalescent COVID-19. The V and J genes are TRBV6-1 and TRBJ1-3; no reliable D call. The CDR3 reads CASEGSGNTIYF. The CDR3 DNA is TGTGCCAGCGAGGGTTCAGGAAACACCATATATTTT.